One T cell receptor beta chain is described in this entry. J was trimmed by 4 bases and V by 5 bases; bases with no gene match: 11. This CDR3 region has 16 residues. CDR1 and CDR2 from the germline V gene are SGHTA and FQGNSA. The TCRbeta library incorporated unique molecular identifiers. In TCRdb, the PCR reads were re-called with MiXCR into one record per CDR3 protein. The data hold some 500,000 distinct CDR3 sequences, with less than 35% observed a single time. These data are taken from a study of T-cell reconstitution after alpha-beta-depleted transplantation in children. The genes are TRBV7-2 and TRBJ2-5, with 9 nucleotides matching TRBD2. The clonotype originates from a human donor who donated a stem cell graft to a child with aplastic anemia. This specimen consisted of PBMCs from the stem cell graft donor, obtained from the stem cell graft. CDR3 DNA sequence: TGTGCCAGCAGCCTGATTCGGGCGGGAGGGGGAGAGACCCAGTACTTC. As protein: CASSLIRAGGGETQYF.